One T cell receptor (beta chain) is described in this entry. Antigen specificity is unknown. As to time point: blood 4 weeks post-SBRT, at nephrectomy. Treatment described: 15 Gy SBRT to primary tumor, nephrectomy 4 weeks later. Nephrectomy followed 15 Gy stereotactic body radiation by 4 weeks. Radiation-treated patients gave blood at baseline, week 2 and week 4. Clear cell pathology was present in this patient's renal cell carcinoma. This entry is derived from a study of radiation and T cells in renal cell carcinoma. Study observations and caveats: Baseline intratumoral clonotype presence is unknown without pretreatment biopsies.

Generated by immunoSEQ multiplex PCR, the TCRdb table keeps only in-frame clones and is missing some. The table shows approximately 92,000 clones, with about 82% occurring only once. The material sequenced was blood, taken from a patient whose treatment included radiotherapy and nephrectomy. This clonotype was sampled from a man between 50 and 59 years old with renal cell carcinoma.

The CDR3 protein is CASAHSGQGSYGYTF. The CDR3 DNA reads as TGTGCCAGCGCGCACTCGGGACAGGGCTCCTATGGCTACACCTTC. The rearrangement joins TRBV5-6 to TRBJ1-2; 9 nucleotides line up with TRBD1. CDR1 is SGHDT, CDR2 YYEEEE, per germline. V trimming: 7 bases; J trimming: 4 bases; junction bases outside the gene matches: 11. CDR3 length: 15 residues.